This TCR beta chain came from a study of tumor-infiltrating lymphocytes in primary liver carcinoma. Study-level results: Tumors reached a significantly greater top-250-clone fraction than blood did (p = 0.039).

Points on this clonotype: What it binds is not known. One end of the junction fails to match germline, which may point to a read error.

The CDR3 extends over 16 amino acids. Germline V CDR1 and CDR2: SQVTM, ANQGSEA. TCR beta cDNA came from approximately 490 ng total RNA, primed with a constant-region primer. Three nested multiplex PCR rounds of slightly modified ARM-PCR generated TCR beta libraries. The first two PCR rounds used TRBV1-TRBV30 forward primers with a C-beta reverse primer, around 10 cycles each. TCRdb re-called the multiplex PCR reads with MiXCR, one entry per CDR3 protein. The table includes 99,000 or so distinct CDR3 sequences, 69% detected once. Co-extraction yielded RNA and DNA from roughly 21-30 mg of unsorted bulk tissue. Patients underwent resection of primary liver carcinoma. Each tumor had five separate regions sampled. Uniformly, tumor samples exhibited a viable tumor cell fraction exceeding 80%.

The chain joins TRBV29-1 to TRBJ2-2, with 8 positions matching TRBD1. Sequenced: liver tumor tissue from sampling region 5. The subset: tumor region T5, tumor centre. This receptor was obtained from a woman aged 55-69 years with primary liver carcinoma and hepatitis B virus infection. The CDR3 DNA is TGCAGCGTTGGACAGGGGCCTAACGCGAACACTGGGGAGCTGTTTTTT. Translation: CSVGQGPNANTGELFF.